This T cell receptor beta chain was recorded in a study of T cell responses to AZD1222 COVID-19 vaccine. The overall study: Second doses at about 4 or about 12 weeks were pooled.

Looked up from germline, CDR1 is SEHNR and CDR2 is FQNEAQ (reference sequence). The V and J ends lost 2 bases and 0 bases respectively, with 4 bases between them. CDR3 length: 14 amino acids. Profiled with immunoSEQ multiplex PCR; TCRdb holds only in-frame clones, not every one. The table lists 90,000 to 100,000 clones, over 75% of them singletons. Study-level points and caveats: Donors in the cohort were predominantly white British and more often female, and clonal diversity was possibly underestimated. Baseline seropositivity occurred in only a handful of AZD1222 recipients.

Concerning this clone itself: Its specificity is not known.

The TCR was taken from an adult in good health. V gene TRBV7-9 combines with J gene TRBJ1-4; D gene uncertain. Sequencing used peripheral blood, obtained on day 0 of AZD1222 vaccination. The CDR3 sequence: CASSLQTTNEKLFF. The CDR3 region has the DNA TGTGCCAGCAGCTTACAGACAACTAATGAAAAACTGTTTTTT.